This TCR beta chain was profiled in a study of T cell changes during pregnancy in multiple sclerosis. Only in-frame clones appear in the TCRdb table, and some are missing; sequencing was by immunoSEQ multiplex PCR. In the table there are fewer than 50,000 clones, roughly 90% of which are singletons. The specimen was peripheral blood, collected in the second trimester of pregnancy. This receptor was obtained from a female donor in good health, enrolled as a control in a pregnancy study.

The CDR3 is CASSPLAGEAETQYF. In nucleotides, the CDR3 is TGTGCCAGCTCACCTTTAGCGGGGGAGGCAGAGACCCAGTACTTC. The chain has TRBV18 and TRBJ2-5; 9 nucleotides line up with TRBD2. The CDR3 length is 15 residues. Germline trimming cut 3 bases from V and 4 bases from J; bases unmatched to any gene: 6. From germline, CDR1 is KGHSH and CDR2 LQKENI.